This TCR beta chain is from a study of vaccination and CD4 T cells after COVID-19. As for the study in general: Controls used CEFX viral epitopes (positive), HIV-1 Nef peptides (negative), or no peptide.

This CDR3 comprises 14 residues. Germline loops: CDR1 DFQATT, CDR2 SNEGSKA (reference sequence). V shed 3 bases, J shed 3 bases, and the junction held 6 bases outside the gene matches. With regard to this clonotype: The antigen is undetermined.

With the Oncomine TCR Beta short-read assay, DNA from cultured CD4+ T cells was sequenced. In TCRdb, the PCR reads were re-called with MiXCR into one record per CDR3 protein. The sample lists about 12,000 distinct CDR3 sequences, about 57% seen once, with about 25% in the top ten. Treatment of the sample: roughly 10-day PBMC culture with coronavirus spike peptide pools or control peptides (ViraFEST assay). A negative selection step was used to isolate CD4+ T cells once culture had run for 10 to 11 days. This sequence joins TRBV20-1 and TRBJ2-7; TRBD2 matches 9 bases. Specimen: CD4+ T cells from blood, cultured in vitro. This TCR came from a human donor who had recovered from COVID-19. DNA for the CDR3: TGCAGTGCTAGTAGGCGGGGGGGCCTCTACGAGCAGTACTTC. Its translation: CSASRRGGLYEQYF.